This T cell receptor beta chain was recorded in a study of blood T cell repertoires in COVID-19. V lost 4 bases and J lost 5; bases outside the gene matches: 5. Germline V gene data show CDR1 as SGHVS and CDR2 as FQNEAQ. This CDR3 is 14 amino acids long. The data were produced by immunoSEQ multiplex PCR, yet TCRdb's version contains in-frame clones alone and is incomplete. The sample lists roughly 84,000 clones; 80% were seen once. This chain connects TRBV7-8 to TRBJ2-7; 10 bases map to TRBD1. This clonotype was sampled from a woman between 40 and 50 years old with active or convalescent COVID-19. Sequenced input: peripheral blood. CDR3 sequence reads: CASSSGQGVNEQYF. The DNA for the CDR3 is TGTGCCAGCAGCTCCGGACAGGGGGTAAACGAGCAGTACTTC.